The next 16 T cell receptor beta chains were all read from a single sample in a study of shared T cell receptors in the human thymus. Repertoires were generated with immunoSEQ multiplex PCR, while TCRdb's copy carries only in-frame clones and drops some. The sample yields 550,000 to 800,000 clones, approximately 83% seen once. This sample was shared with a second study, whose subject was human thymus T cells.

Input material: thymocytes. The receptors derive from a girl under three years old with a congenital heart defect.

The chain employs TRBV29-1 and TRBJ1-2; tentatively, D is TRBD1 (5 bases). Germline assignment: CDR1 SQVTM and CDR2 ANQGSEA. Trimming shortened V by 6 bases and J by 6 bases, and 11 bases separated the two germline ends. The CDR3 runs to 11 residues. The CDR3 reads CSVGGRDGYTF. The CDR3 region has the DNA TGCAGCGTGGGGGGTAGGGATGGCTACACCTTC.

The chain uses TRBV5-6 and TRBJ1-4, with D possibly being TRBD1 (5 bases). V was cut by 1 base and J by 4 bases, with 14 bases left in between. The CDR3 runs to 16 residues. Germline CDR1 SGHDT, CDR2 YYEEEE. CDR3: CASSLLPWGDNEKLFF. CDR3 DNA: TGTGCCAGCAGCTTGCTGCCATGGGGGGATAATGAAAAACTGTTTTTT.

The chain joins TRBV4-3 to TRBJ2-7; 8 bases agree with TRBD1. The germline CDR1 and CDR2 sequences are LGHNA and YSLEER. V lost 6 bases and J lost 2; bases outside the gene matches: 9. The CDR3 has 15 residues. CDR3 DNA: TGCGCCAGCAGTTTACTCGGGACAGGTGCCTACGAGCAGTACTTC. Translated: CASSLLGTGAYEQYF.

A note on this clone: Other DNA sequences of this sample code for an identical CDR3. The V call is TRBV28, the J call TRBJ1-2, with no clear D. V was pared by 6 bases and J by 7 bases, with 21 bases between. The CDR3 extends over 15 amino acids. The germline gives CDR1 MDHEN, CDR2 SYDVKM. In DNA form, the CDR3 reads TGTGCCAGCAGCCCTACCTGGAAAGTAAGCGGTGGCTACACCTTC. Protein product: CASSPTWKVSGGYTF.

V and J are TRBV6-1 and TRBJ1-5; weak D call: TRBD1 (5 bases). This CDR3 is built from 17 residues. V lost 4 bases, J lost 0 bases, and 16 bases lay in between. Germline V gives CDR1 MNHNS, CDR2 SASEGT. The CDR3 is CASSVLEQESSNQPQHF. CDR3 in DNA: TGTGCCAGCAGTGTCCTTGAACAGGAGTCTAGCAATCAGCCCCAGCATTTT.

The CDR3 bases are TGTGCCACCAGCAGAGACCCGACAGGAGAAAATGAAAAACTGTTTTTT. Its protein is CATSRDPTGENEKLFF. The V call is TRBV15, the J call TRBJ1-4, with D perhaps matching TRBD1 (6 bases). This CDR3 is 16 amino acids long. Germline V gene data show CDR1 as LNHNV and CDR2 as YYDKDF (reference sequence). Deletions cut 0 bases from V and 5 bases from J, with 13 bases between.

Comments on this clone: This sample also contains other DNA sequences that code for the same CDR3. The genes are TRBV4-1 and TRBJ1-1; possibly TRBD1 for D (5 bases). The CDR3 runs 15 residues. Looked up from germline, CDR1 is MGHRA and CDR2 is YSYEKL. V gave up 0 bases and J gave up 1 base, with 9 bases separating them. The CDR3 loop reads CASSQELGGNTEAFF. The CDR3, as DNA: TGCGCCAGCAGCCAAGAATTGGGGGGGAACACTGAAGCTTTCTTT.

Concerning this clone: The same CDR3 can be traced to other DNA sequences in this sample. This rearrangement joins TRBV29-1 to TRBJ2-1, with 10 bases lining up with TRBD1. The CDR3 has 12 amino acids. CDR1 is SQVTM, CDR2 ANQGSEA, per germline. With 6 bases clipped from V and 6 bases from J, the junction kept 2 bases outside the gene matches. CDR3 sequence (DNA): TGCAGCGTCGGACAGGGGGGCAATGAGCAGTTCTTC. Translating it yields CSVGQGGNEQFF.

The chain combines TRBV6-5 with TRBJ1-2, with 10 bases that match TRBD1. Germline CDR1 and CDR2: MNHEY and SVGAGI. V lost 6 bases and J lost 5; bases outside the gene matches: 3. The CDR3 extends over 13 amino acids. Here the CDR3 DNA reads TGTGCCAGCAGCCGGACAGGGGGTTATGGCTACACCTTC. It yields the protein CASSRTGGYGYTF.

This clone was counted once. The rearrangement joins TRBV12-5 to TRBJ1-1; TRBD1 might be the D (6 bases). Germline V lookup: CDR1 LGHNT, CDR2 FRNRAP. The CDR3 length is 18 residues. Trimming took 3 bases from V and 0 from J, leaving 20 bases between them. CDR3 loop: CASGLQGPKPRMNTEAFF. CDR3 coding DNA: TGTGCTAGTGGTTTACAGGGCCCCAAGCCTCGCATGAACACTGAAGCTTTCTTT. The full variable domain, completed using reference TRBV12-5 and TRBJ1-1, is DARVTQTPRHKVTEMGQEVTMRCQPILGHNTVFWYRQTMMQGLELLAYFRNRAPLDDSGMPKDRFSAEMPDATLATLKIQPSEPRDSAVYFCASGLQGPKPRMNTEAFFGQGTRLTVV.

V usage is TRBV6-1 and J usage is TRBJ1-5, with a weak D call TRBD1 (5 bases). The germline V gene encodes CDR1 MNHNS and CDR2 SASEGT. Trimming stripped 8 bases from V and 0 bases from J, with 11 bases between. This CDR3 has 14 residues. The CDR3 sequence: CASHTGHSNQPQHF. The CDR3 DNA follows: TGTGCCAGCCATACAGGTCATAGCAATCAGCCCCAGCATTTT.

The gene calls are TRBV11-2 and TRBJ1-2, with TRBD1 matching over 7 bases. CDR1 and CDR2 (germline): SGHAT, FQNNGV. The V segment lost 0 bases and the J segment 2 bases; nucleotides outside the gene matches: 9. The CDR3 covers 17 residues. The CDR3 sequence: CASSLDPIDRANYGYTF. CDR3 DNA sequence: TGTGCCAGCAGCTTAGACCCCATTGACAGGGCCAACTATGGCTACACCTTC.

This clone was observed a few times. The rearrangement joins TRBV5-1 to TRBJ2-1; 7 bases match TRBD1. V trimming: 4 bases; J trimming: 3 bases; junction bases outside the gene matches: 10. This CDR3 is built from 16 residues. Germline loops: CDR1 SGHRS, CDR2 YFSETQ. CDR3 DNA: TGCGCCAGCAGCACGACAGGGTGGACCGTCTACAATGAGCAGTTCTTC. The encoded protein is CASSTTGWTVYNEQFF.

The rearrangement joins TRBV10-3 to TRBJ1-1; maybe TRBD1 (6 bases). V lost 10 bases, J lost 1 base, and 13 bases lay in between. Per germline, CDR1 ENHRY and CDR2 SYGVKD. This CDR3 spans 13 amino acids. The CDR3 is CATEYRENTEAFF. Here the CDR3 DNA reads TGTGCCACTGAATACAGGGAGAACACTGAAGCTTTCTTT.

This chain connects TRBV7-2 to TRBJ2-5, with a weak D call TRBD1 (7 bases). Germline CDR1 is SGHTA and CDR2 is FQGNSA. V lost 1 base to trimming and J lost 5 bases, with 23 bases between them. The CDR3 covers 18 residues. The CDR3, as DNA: TGTGCCAGCAGCTTAGTGGAGGGGGCGAAACCGACGGGGGAGACCCAGTACTTC. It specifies CASSLVEGAKPTGETQYF.

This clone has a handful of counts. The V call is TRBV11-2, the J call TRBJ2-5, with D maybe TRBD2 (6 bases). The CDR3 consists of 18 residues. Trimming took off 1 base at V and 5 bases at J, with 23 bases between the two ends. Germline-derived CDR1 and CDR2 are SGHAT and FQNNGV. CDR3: CASSLVAKVASGEETQYF. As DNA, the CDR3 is TGTGCCAGCAGCTTAGTCGCTAAGGTAGCCTCGGGGGAGGAGACCCAGTACTTC.